The clone carrying this TCR beta chain was seen a handful of times. TCRdb used MiXCR to reprocess the 5' RACE reads, holding one entry per CDR3 protein. This sample carries some 58,000 distinct CDR3 sequences, less than 15% of them seen once, and the ten largest clones take about 4.2%. This entry belongs to a study of early T cells in non-severe SARS-CoV-2 infection. There are 13 residues in the CDR3. V lost 2 bases and J 1 base, leaving 5 bases between the germline ends. Looked up from germline, CDR1 is MNHEY and CDR2 is SVGAGI. The chain has TRBV6-5 and TRBJ1-1, with D unresolved. Sequences were obtained from whole blood. This TCR was recovered from an adult who was a healthcare worker with PCR-confirmed SARS-CoV-2 infection or an uninfected control (not recorded which). The CDR3 loop reads CASSYAGNTEAFF. CDR3 DNA sequence: TGTGCCAGCAGTTACGCCGGGAACACTGAAGCTTTCTTT.